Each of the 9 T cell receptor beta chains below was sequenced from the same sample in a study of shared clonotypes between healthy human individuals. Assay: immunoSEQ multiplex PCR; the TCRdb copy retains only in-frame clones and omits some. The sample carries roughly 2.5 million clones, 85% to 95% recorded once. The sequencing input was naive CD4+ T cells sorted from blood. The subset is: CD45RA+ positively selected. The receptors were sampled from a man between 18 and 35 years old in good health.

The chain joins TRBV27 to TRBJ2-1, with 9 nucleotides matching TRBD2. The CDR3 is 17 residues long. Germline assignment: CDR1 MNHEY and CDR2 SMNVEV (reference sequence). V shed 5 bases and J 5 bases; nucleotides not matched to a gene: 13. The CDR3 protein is CASSPWGSGSSDNEQFF. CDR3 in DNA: TGTGCCAGCAGTCCTTGGGGTAGCGGGAGCTCTGACAATGAGCAGTTCTTC.

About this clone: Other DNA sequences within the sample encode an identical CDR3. The CDR3 here is CASSPPMNTEAFF. CDR3 nucleotides: TGTGCCAGCTCACCACCTATGAACACTGAAGCTTTCTTT. The chain couples TRBV18 to TRBJ1-1, with no clear D. V shed 0 bases and J shed 0 bases, with 2 bases lying between them. CDR3 size: 13 residues. Germline loops: CDR1 KGHSH, CDR2 LQKENI.

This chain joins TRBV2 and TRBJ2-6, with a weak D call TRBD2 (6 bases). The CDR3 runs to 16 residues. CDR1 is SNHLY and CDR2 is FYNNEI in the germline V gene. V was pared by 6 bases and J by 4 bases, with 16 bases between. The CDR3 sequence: CASRSITGGGANVLTF. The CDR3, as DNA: TGTGCCAGCAGGAGTATAACCGGGGGAGGGGCCAACGTCCTGACTTTC.

The CDR3, as DNA: TGTGCCAGCAGTTCCACGGGAGACGGCCCGCCGGTAGCTTTCTTT. Protein product: CASSSTGDGPPVAFF. The V and J genes are TRBV6-6 and TRBJ1-1; no clear D gene. Germline V CDR1 and CDR2: MNHNY, SVGAGI (reference sequence). The V and J ends lost 4 bases and 10 bases respectively, with 22 bases between them. This CDR3 spans 15 amino acids.

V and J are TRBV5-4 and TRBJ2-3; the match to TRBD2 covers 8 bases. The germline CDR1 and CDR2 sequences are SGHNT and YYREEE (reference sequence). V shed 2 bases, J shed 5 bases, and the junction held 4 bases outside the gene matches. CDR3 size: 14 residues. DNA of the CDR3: TGTGCCAGCAGCTTCGGGGGGGGGCGAGATACGCAGTATTTT. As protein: CASSFGGGRDTQYF.

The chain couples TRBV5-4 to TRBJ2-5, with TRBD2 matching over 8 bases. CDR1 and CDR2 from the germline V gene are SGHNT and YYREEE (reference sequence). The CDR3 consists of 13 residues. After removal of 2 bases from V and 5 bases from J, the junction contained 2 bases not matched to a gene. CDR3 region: CASSFGGGETQYF. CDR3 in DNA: TGTGCCAGCAGCTTCGGCGGGGGGGAGACCCAGTACTTC.

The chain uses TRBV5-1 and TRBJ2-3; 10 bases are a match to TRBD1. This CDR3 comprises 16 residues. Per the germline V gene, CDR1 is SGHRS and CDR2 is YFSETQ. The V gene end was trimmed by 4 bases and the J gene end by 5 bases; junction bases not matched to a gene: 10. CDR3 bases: TGCGCCAGCAGCATAACCGGGACAGGGGCGGAAGATACGCAGTATTTT. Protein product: CASSITGTGAEDTQYF. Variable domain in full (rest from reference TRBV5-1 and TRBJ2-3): KAGVTQTPRYLIKTRGQQVTLSCSPISGHRSVSWYQQTPGQGLQFLFEYFSETQRNKGNFPGRFSGRQFSNSRSEMNVSTLELGDSALYLCASSITGTGAEDTQYFGPGTRLTVL.

For the CDR3, the DNA is TGTGCCAGCAGTGCATACCCCCTCTTTGATAGCCAAGAGACCCAGTACTTC. The encoded protein is CASSAYPLFDSQETQYF. The chain combines TRBV27 with TRBJ2-5, with D hard to call. V was shortened by 5 bases and J by 1 base, with 20 bases between the two germline ends. Looked up from germline, CDR1 is MNHEY and CDR2 is SMNVEV (reference sequence). The CDR3 length is 17 residues.

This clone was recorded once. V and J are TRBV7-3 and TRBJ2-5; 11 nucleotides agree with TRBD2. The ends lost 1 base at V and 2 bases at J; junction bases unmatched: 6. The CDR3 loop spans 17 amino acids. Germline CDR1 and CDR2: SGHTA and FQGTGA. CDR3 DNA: TGTGCCAGCAGCTTAATGTGGGCTAGCGGGGGGCAAGAGACCCAGTACTTC. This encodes CASSLMWASGGQETQYF.